A selection of T cell receptor beta chains follows, all from one sample in a study of siplizumab effects on memory and regulatory T cells. The data were produced by immunoSEQ multiplex PCR, yet TCRdb's version contains in-frame clones alone and is incomplete. The sample lists 85,000 to 130,000 clones; 75% to 95% were seen once. Sequencing input: CD4+ T cells sorted from blood. The source is a human donor in good health. Some clones in this sample may be carry-over from other donors' samples. Each CDR3 is given without its conserved first and last residue. Each record gives: V gene, CDR3 protein.

V gene: TRBV7-9; CDR3 protein: ASSLGYTGELF
V gene: TRBV13; CDR3 protein: ASSSTGRRNTIY
V gene: TRBV9; CDR3 protein: ASSVGLGRTTYSGANVLT
V gene: TRBV5-8; CDR3 protein: ASSQGDGMAF
V gene: TRBV27; CDR3 protein: ASRVTSLGTTTGELF
V gene: TRBV11-2; CDR3 protein: ASSFNSGSSTGELF
V gene: TRBV5-1; CDR3 protein: ASSLEGKGTDGYT
V gene: TRBV9; CDR3 protein: ASSASGRATDTQY
V gene: TRBV20-1; CDR3 protein: SAAQKEQF
V gene: TRBV9; CDR3 protein: ASSAGLAGGAYEQY
V gene: TRBV9; CDR3 protein: ASSVGLREGNTEAF
V gene: TRBV18; CDR3 protein: ASSPGTSAGIQPQH
V gene: TRBV4-1; CDR3 protein: ASSQDRKGEGAFYGYT
V gene: TRBV7-7; CDR3 protein: ASSPAGGRVGEQF
V gene: TRBV2; CDR3 protein: ASSERETQY
V gene: TRBV28; CDR3 protein: ASSSPQDHYGYT
V gene: TRBV19; CDR3 protein: ATMGLAGGKETQY
V gene: TRBV15; CDR3 protein: ATSGLEGTGNTIY
V gene: TRBV5-1; CDR3 protein: ASSLQAGTEAF
V gene: TRBV4-2; CDR3 protein: ASSQERQLETQY
V gene: TRBV2; CDR3 protein: ASQASGSVREQF
V gene: TRBV6-1; CDR3 protein: ASRGQGAPNTIY